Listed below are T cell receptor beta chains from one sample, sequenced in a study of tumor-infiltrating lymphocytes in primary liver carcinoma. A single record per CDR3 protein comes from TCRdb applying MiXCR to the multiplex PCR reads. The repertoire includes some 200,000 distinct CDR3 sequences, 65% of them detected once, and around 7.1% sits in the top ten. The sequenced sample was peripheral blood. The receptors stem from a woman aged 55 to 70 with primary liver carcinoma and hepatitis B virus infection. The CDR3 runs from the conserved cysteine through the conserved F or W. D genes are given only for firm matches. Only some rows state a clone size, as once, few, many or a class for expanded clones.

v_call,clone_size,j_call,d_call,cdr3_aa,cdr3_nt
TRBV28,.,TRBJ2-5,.,CASSTTRGYQETQYF,TGTGCCAGCAGCACTACTAGAGGGTACCAAGAGACCCAGTACTTC
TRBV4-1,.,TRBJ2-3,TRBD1,CASSQDPYRGPADTQYF,TGCGCTAGCAGCCAAGATCCCTACAGGGGGCCAGCGGATACGCAGTATTTT
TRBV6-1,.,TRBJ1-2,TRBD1,CASSDARTGVDYTF,TGTGCCAGCAGTGATGCGAGGACAGGGGTTGACTACACCTTC
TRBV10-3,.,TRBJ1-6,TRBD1,CAISESRGQGNSHLHF,TGTGCCATCAGTGAGTCCAGGGGACAGGGAAATTCACACCTCCACTTT
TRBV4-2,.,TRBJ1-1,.,CTSSITGTGGPESFF,TGTACCAGCAGCATAACCGGGACTGGGGGCCCTGAATCTTTCTTT
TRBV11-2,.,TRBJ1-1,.,CGSSLVAGADGTEAFF,TGTGGCAGCAGCTTAGTGGCGGGGGCGGATGGCACTGAAGCTTTCTTT
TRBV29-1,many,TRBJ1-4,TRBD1,CSVGGGGEKLFF,TGCAGCGTTGGAGGGGGCGGTGAAAAACTGTTTTTT
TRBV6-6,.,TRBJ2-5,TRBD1,CASSYSRTGGEAQYF,TGTGCCAGCAGTTACTCGCGGACAGGGGGAGAAGCTCAGTACTTC
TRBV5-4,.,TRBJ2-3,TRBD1,CASSLTGGVTDTQYF,TGTGCCAGCAGCTTGACAGGGGGCGTCACAGATACGCAGTATTTT
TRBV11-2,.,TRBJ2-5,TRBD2,CASSYSRGSGRESQYF,TGTGCCAGCAGTTACTCCCGTGGTAGCGGGAGAGAGAGCCAGTATTTC
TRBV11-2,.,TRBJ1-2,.,CASSLGTPEGFCGYTF,TGTGCCAGCAGCCTAGGGACACCGGAGGGGTTCTGTGGTTACACCTTC
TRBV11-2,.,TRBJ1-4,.,CTSSKWLSEKLFF,TGTACCAGCAGCAAGTGGCTGAGTGAAAAACTGTTTTTT
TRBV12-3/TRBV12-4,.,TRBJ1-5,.,CASLDGGAGSQPQDF,TGTGCCAGTTTAGACGGGGGGGCAGGGTCTCAGCCCCAGGATTTT
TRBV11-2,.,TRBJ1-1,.,CASSLLDRNTEAFF,TGCGCCAGTAGCTTACTTGACAGGAACACTGAAGCTTTCTTT
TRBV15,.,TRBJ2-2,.,CATSRDRPGAGELFF,TGTGCCACCAGCAGAGATCGGCCCGGCGCCGGGGAGCTGTTTTTT
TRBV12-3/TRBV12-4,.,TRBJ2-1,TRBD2,CASSLGDRLAVSSYEQFF,TGTGCCAGCAGTTTAGGAGACAGACTAGCAGTCAGCTCCTACGAACAGTTCTTC